The clone carrying this TCR beta chain was observed a handful of times. The CDR3 runs to 13 residues. Unmatched junction bases numbered 3, after V lost 5 bases and J lost 4 bases. CDR1 is KGHSH and CDR2 is LQKENI in the germline V gene. In the study's own analysis: Amplification of reference gene primers was used by the study to estimate nucleated cell counts. TCRdb keeps only in-frame clones here, not all; method: immunoSEQ multiplex PCR. V, J and clone size were drawn from that table, and D and trimming were deduced from the DNA. The table records roughly 100,000 clones, about 91% of them present only once. This entry belongs to a study of blood T cell repertoires in COVID-19. Whole-study context: The analysed material was cDNA or gDNA that came from T cells, B-cell-depleted T cells, or PBMCs.

This receptor was identified in a man aged 18 to 29 with acute or convalescent COVID-19. The chain is built from TRBV18 and TRBJ2-3, with TRBD1 identical over 7 bases. The sample taken for sequencing was peripheral blood. In DNA, the CDR3 is TGTGCCAGCTCATCGGGACAGCCAGATACGCAGTATTTT. It codes for CASSSGQPDTQYF.